The following is a TCR beta chain sequence with its context. This table comes from immunoSEQ multiplex PCR, and its TCRdb copy is limited to in-frame clones, with some not included. Counted here are about 980,000 clones, roughly 72% occurring once; the ten biggest clones make up over 1.3%. The data belong to a study of shared clonotypes between healthy human individuals. The CDR3 is 14 residues long. V was trimmed by 2 bases and J by 2 bases, leaving 11 bases between them. Germline V gives CDR1 SGDLS, CDR2 YYNGEE. The rearrangement uses TRBV9 and TRBJ2-7; TRBD1 or TRBD2 may be the D gene (5 bases each). The clonotype was recovered from a man between 18 and 29 years old in good health. Sequencing was done on a sample of memory CD4+ T cells sorted from blood. As for subset: CD45RA-negative fraction. The CDR3 DNA sequence: TGTGCCAGCAGCGTCCGGGACGGCACCTACGAGCAGTACTTC. Translating it yields CASSVRDGTYEQYF.